This note documents a single T cell receptor (beta chain) sequence. These data are taken from a study of cytomegalovirus exposure and HLA in healthy donors. The PCR was carried out with 60 Vbeta primers and 13 Jbeta primers. Only in-frame clones appear in the TCRdb table, and some are missing; sequencing was by immunoSEQ multiplex PCR. Altogether tens of thousands of clones are present, roughly two thirds being singletons, with the ten largest covering approximately 4.4%. The germline CDR1 and CDR2 sequences are SEHNR and FQNEAQ (reference sequence). V was trimmed by 5 bases and J by 0 bases, leaving 16 bases between them. This CDR3 region has 17 residues. Donors sampled were nominally healthy, though unrecorded immune exposures were likely.

V and J are TRBV7-9 and TRBJ2-2; maybe TRBD2 (6 bases). Sequencing was performed on PBMCs. This sequence was found in a man between 60 and 75 years old in good health and CMV-seropositive. CDR3 amino acids: CASSIINSGANTGELFF. The CDR3 DNA is TGTGCCAGCAGCATTATAAATAGCGGAGCGAACACCGGGGAGCTGTTTTTT. Full variable domain (missing parts from reference TRBV7-9 and TRBJ2-2): DTGVSQNPRHKITKRGQNVTFRCDPISEHNRLYWYRQTLGQGPEFLTYFQNEAQLEKSRLLSDRFSAERPKGSFSTLEIQRTEQGDSAMYLCASSIINSGANTGELFFGEGSRLTVL.